The clone carrying this T cell receptor (beta chain) was detected once. This specimen belongs to a study of blood T cell repertoires in COVID-19. Generated by immunoSEQ multiplex PCR, the TCRdb table keeps only in-frame clones and is missing some. The data contain about 72,000 clones, around 82% of them singletons. The germline gives CDR1 MNHEY, CDR2 SVGAGI. The CDR3 runs 12 residues. Trimming took off 6 bases at V and 12 bases at J, with 12 bases between the two ends. The sequenced sample consisted of peripheral blood. The J gene is TRBJ1-6, the V gene TRBV6-5; TRBD1 might be the D (6 bases). The receptor was derived from a man aged 60 to 75 with acute or convalescent COVID-19. The CDR3 region has the DNA TGTGCCAGCAGACAGGGATACCAACCCCTCCACTTT. Translated: CASRQGYQPLHF.